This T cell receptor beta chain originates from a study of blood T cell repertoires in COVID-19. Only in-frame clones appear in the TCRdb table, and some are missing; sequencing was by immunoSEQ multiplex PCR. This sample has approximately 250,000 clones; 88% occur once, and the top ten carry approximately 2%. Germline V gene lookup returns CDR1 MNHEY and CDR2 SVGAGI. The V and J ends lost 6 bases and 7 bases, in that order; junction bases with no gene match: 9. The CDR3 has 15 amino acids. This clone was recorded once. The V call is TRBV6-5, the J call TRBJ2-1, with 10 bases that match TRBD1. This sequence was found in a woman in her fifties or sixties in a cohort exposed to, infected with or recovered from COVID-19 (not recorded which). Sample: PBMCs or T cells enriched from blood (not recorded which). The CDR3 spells CASRAGTGVKNEQFF. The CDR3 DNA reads TGTGCCAGCAGGGCCGGGACAGGGGTAAAGAATGAGCAGTTCTTC.